Only a few counts were recorded for the clone carrying this T cell receptor beta chain. Researchers attached unique molecular identifiers to individual cDNA molecules. From the 5' RACE reads, TCRdb called clonotypes with MiXCR, one entry per CDR3 protein. The table records 30,000 to 40,000 distinct CDR3 sequences, less than 7% of them present only once. The sample is drawn from a study of early T cells in non-severe SARS-CoV-2 infection. Trimming took 1 base from V and 7 from J; bases not matched to a gene: 13. Germline V gene sequence: CDR1 SGHRS, CDR2 YFSETQ. The CDR3 loop spans 17 amino acids. The specimen sequenced was whole blood. This clonotype was sampled from an adult who was a healthcare worker with PCR-confirmed SARS-CoV-2 infection or an uninfected control (not recorded which). The rearrangement uses TRBV5-1 and TRBJ2-1; 8 bases line up with TRBD2. The CDR3 DNA is TGCGCCAGCAGCTTGTCTCCTAGCGGGTCCTCTGGGAATGAGCAGTTCTTC. This gives the protein CASSLSPSGSSGNEQFF.